This entry describes one TCR beta chain. Its antigen is unidentified. Positive selection using magnetic beads isolated the CD4+ and CD8+ cells (purity was checked by flow cytometry). The data stem from a study of somatic mutations in cytotoxic T cells in rheumatoid arthritis. Study observations and caveats: CD8+ clonality rose with age in rheumatoid arthritis patients, unlike in healthy controls. The study found that the largest CD8+ clone exceeded 20% of CD8+ cells in about an eighth of the roughly 60 patients.

Germline CDR1 reads MNHEY; CDR2 reads SMNVEV (reference sequence). V was trimmed by 5 bases and J by 6 bases, leaving 20 bases between them. This CDR3 is built from 15 residues. This table comes from immunoSEQ multiplex PCR, and its TCRdb copy is limited to in-frame clones, with some not included. Here the sample spans 15,000 to 20,000 clones, around 79% being singletons. The sequence derives from an older woman in good health. The J gene is TRBJ2-7, the V gene TRBV27, with D uncertain. The sequenced material came from CD8+ T cells sorted from blood. The CDR3, as DNA: TGTGCCAGCAGTCCCCACCAGGTGGACCTCGGCGAGCAGTACTTC. This gives the protein CASSPHQVDLGEQYF.